One and the same sample provided the 15 T cell receptor beta chains below, sequenced in a study of blood T cell repertoires in COVID-19. TCRdb's table, derived via immunoSEQ multiplex PCR, lists solely in-frame clones and lacks some. Among some 87,000 clones listed, roughly 90% were seen once. The sequenced sample was peripheral blood. These receptor sequences come from a human donor with COVID-19, enrolled during active disease. The donor label of this sample is uncertain.

This rearrangement joins TRBV11-2 to TRBJ2-5, with unresolved D. This CDR3 region has 14 residues. Germline CDR1 reads SGHAT; CDR2 reads FQNNGV. V lost 0 bases and J 4 bases, leaving 9 bases between the germline ends. Here the CDR3 reads CASSLDVISETQYF. DNA of the CDR3: TGTGCCAGCAGCTTAGACGTTATATCAGAGACCCAGTACTTC.

The V call is TRBV21-1, the J call TRBJ1-2. TRBV21-1 counts as a pseudogene. This CDR3 has 14 amino acids. CDR3 in amino acids: CASSSREGGNGYTF. CDR3 sequence (DNA): TGTGCCAGCAGCTCTCGCGAGGGGGGGAATGGCTACACCTTC.

This clone was seen only once. V is TRBV19 and J is TRBJ2-7; 12 bases are a match to TRBD1. Germline V gene sequence: CDR1 LNHDA, CDR2 SQIVND (reference sequence). The J segment lost 3 bases and the V segment lost 6 bases, leaving 6 bases of the junction unmatched. The CDR3 extends over 15 amino acids. DNA of the CDR3: TGTGCCAGTAGGCCCGGGACAGGGGGCGTCTACGAGCAGTACTTC. It yields the protein CASRPGTGGVYEQYF.

The genes are TRBV27 and TRBJ1-2; a weak D match, TRBD1 (5 bases). This CDR3 has 17 residues. Germline CDR1 MNHEY, CDR2 SMNVEV (reference sequence). V dropped 5 bases and J dropped 4 bases, with 23 bases sitting between them. The CDR3 loop is CASSRTYPTGGSYGYTF. CDR3 in DNA: TGTGCCAGCAGTAGAACATACCCGACCGGGGGGAGCTATGGCTACACCTTC.

The chain couples TRBV6-5 to TRBJ1-1; no clear D gene. The V end lost 10 bases, the J end lost 0 bases, and 12 bases lay between the germline ends. Germline-derived CDR1 and CDR2 are MNHEY and SVGAGI. The CDR3 totals 13 residues. The CDR3 sequence: CATRPSMNTEAFF. For the CDR3, the DNA is TGTGCCACCAGACCTAGCATGAACACTGAAGCTTTCTTT.

This clone has only one observation. J is TRBJ1-2 and V is TRBV19; 11 nucleotides agree with TRBD1. With 10 bases clipped from V and 4 bases from J, the junction kept 5 bases outside the gene matches. Germline V gene sequence: CDR1 LNHDA, CDR2 SQIVND (reference sequence). The CDR3 length is 13 residues. DNA for the CDR3: TGTGCCACCCGGACAGGGGGCATCTATGGCTACACCTTC. Protein: CATRTGGIYGYTF.

The gene calls are TRBV30 and TRBJ1-1, with D uncertain. V was pared by 0 bases and J by 7 bases, with 9 bases between. Germline values: CDR1 GTSNPN, CDR2 SVGIG (reference sequence). The length of the CDR3 is 12 residues. CDR3 residues: CAWSVARGEAFF. CDR3 nucleotides: TGTGCCTGGAGTGTAGCCCGGGGTGAAGCTTTCTTT.

This clone has only one observation. The V call is TRBV5-1, the J call TRBJ1-2; 7 positions agree with TRBD1. Germline loops: CDR1 SGHRS, CDR2 YFSETQ. The length of the CDR3 is 12 residues. With V trimmed by 4 bases and J by 6 bases, 3 bases remained unmatched. The CDR3, as DNA: TGCGCCAGCAGCCCTCAGGGGGATGGCTACACCTTC. Its protein is CASSPQGDGYTF.

The chain recombines TRBV3-1 (or the pseudogene TRBV3-2) with TRBJ2-5, with 10 bases matching TRBD2. This CDR3 is built from 16 residues. V shed 4 bases and J 2 bases; nucleotides not matched to a gene: 7. Germline assignment: CDR1 LGHDT and CDR2 YNNKEL (reference sequence). CDR3 DNA sequence: TGTGCCAGCAGCCCTACAGCTAGCGGGGGTCAAGAGACCCAGTACTTC. Amino acids: CASSPTASGGQETQYF.

The rearrangement uses TRBV5-6 and TRBJ2-5; D perhaps matches TRBD1 (5 bases). The V gene's germline CDR1 is SGHDT and CDR2 YYEEEE. The V gene lost 0 bases and the J gene lost 6 bases, with 12 bases spanning the gap. The CDR3 runs 14 residues. The CDR3 nucleotides are TGTGCCAGCAGCTTGGTGCAGGGTCGAAAGACCCAGTACTTC. This translates into CASSLVQGRKTQYF.

The V and J genes are TRBV2 and TRBJ1-2, with 9 bases lining up with TRBD1. CDR1 is SNHLY and CDR2 is FYNNEI in the germline V gene. V was pared by 2 bases and J by 6 bases, with 4 bases of the junction left unmatched. This CDR3 is built from 14 residues. The CDR3 region has the DNA TGTGCCAGCAGTGAACCCCGACAGGGGGATGGCTACACCTTC. This gives the protein CASSEPRQGDGYTF.

The chain carries TRBV21-1 and TRBJ1-5; TRBD1, the table's D call, lacks a check against the DNA. TRBV21-1 is flagged as a pseudogene. There are 19 residues in the CDR3. CDR3: CASSARGIIGTGVDQPQHF. The DNA of the CDR3 is TGTGCCAGCAGCGCCCGGGGGATAATTGGGACAGGGGTTGATCAGCCCCAGCATTTT.

This clone was counted a single time. This chain uses TRBV18 with TRBJ2-7; D possibly corresponds to TRBD1 (6 bases). The germline gives CDR1 KGHSH, CDR2 LQKENI. This CDR3 has 17 amino acids. V was clipped by 3 bases and J by 2 bases, with 20 bases between them. Here the CDR3 DNA reads TGTGCCAGCTCACCTGACTCCCTCAGGACAGTAACCTACGAGCAGTACTTC. Translating gives CASSPDSLRTVTYEQYF.

The genes are TRBV18 and TRBJ1-2; D uncertain. The CDR3 extends over 15 amino acids. Germline CDR1 KGHSH, CDR2 LQKENI. The germline V and J ends were trimmed by 0 bases and 4 bases, with 12 bases remaining between them. The CDR3 DNA reads TGTGCCAGCTCACCACCTGGGTCACAGTGCTATGGCTACACCTTC. This translates into CASSPPGSQCYGYTF.

The genes are TRBV9 and TRBJ1-2; 8 bases align to TRBD1. This CDR3 region has 15 residues. V shed 4 bases, J shed 8 bases, and the junction held 13 bases outside the gene matches. In germline, CDR1 is SGDLS, CDR2 YYNGEE. The CDR3 region is CASSSSGQGVGGYTF. DNA of the CDR3: TGTGCCAGCAGCTCCTCTGGACAGGGAGTAGGAGGCTACACCTTC.